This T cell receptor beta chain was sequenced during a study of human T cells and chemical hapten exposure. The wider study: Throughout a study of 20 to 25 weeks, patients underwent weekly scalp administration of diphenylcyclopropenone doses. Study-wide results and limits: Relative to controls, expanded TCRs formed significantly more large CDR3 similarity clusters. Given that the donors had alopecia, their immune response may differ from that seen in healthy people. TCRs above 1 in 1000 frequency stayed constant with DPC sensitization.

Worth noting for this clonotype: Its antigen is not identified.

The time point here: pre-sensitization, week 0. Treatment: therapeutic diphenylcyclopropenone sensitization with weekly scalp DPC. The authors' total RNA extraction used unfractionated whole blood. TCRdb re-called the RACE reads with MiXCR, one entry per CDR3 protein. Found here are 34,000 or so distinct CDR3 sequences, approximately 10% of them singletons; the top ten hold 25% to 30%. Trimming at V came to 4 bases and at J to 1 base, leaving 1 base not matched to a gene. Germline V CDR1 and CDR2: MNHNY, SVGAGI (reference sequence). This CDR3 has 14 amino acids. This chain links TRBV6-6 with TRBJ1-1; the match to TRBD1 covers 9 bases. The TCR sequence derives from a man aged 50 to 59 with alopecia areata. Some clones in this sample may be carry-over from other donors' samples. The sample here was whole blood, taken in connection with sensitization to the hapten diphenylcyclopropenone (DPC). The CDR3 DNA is TGTGCCAGCAGTTGGGGACAGGGGAACACTGAAGCTTTCTTT. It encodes CASSWGQGNTEAFF.